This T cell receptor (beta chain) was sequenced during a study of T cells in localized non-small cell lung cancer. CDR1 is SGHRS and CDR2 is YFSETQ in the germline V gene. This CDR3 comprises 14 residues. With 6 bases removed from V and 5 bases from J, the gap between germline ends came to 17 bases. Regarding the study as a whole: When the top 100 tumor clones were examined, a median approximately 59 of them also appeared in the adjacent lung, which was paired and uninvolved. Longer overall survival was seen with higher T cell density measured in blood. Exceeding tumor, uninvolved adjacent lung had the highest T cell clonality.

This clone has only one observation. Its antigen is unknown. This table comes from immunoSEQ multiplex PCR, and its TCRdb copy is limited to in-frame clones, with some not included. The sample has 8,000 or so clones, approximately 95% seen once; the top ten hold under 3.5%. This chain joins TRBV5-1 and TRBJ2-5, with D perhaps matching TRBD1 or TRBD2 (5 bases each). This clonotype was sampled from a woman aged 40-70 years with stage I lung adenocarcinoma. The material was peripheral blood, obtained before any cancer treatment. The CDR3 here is CASTHGEEGETQYF. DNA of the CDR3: TGCGCCAGCACCCACGGCGAAGAGGGGGAGACCCAGTACTTC.